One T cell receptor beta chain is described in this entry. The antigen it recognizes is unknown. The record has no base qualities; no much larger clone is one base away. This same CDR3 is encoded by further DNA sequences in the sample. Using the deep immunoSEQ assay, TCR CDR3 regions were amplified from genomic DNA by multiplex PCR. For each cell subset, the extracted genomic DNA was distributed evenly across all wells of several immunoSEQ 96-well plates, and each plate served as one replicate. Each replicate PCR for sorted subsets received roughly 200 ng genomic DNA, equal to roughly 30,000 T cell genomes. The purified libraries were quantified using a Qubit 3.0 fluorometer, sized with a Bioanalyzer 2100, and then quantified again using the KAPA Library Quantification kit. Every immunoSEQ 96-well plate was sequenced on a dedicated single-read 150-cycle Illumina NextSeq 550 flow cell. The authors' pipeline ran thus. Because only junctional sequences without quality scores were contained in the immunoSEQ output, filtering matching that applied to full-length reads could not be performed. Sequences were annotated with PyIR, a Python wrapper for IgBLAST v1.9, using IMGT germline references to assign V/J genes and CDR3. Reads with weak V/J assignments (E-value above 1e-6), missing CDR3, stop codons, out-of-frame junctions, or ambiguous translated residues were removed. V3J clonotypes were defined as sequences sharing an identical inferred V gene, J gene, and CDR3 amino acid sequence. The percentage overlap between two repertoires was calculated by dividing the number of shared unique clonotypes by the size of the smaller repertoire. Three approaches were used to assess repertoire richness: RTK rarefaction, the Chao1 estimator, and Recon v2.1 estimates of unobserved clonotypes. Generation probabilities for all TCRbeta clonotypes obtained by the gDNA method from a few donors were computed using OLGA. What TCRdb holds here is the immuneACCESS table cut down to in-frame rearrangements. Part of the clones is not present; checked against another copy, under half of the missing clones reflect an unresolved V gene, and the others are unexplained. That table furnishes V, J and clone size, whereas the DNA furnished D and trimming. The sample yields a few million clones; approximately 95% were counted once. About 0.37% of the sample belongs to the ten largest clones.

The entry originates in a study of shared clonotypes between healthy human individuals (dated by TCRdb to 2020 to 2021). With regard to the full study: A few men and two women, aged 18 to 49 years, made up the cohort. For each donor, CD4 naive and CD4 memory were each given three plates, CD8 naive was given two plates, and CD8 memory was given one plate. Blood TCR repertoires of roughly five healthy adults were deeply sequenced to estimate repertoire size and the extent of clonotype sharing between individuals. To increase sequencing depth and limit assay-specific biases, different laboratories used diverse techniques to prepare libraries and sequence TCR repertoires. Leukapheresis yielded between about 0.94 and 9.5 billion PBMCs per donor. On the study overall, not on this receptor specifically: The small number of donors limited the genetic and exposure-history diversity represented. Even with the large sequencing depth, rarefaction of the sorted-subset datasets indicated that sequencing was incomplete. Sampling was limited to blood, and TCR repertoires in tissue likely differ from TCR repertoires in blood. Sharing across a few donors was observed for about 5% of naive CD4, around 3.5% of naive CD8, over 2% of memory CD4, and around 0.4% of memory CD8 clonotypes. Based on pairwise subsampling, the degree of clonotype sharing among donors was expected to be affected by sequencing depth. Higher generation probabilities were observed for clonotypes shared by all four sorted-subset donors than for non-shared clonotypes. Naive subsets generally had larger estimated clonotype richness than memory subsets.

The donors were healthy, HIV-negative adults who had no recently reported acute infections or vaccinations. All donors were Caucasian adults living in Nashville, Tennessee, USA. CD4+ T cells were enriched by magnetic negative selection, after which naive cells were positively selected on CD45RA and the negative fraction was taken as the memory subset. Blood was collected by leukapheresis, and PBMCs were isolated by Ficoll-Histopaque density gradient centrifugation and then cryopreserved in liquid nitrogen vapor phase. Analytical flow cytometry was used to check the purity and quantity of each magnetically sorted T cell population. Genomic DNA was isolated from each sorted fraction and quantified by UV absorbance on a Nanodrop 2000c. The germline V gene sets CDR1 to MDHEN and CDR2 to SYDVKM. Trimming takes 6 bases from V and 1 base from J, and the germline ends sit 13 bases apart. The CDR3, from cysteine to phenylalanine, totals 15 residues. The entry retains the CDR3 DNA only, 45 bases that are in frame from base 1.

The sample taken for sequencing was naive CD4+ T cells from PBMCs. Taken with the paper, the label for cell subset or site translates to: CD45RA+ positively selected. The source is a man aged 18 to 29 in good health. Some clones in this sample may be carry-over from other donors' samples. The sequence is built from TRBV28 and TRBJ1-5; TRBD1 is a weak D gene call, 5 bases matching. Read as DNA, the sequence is TGTGCCAGCAGCCTAGGAGGGGCCAGCAATCAGCCCCAGCATTTT. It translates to CASSLGGASNQPQHF.